A selection of T cell receptor beta chains follows, all from one sample in a study of control samples from healthy donors and cancer patients. Profiling relied on immunoSEQ multiplex PCR, and the TCRdb table lists in-frame clones only, not all of them. In the table there are approximately 150,000 clones, about 90% of which are singletons. The sequencing input was blood. The receptor set was obtained from a woman aged 40 to 55 in good health. Each CDR3 is given with its conserved first and last residue. The D gene is left open where the match is weak.

V gene,D gene,CDR3 protein
TRBV4-2,TRBD1,CASSLSGTGSYEQYF
TRBV5-4,TRBD2,CASSLTSGGQTPEQFF
TRBV5-4,TRBD1,CASSLRGGLNTEAFF
TRBV5-1,-,CASSLEGQRLFF
TRBV10-2,-,CASSLRGSYEQYF
TRBV6-5,-,CAGSPWGLNTEAFF
TRBV5-1,TRBD2,CASKLAGGNEQFF
TRBV19,-,CASSIGKGSNQPQHF
TRBV5-1,-,CASRSGGMITEAFF
TRBV5-6,-,CARTTQYF
TRBV12-3/TRBV12-4,-,CASGGGYNEQFF
TRBV7-9,-,CASSLVTGPNTEAFF
TRBV5-4,-,CASSTGQLAKNIQYF
TRBV6-1,-,CASSGLAGTVNQETQYF
TRBV2,-,CASSQDSGQETQYF
TRBV27,-,CASSYLGPNSGANVLTF
TRBV5-4,-,CASSFLGTGEAFF
TRBV11-2,-,CASPHLGGRGSGELFF
TRBV5-8,-,CASSLQGVAGELFF